One and the same sample provided the 17 T cell receptor beta chains below, sequenced in a study of blood T cell repertoires in COVID-19. The repertoire was sequenced with immunoSEQ multiplex PCR; TCRdb's copy has only in-frame clones and lacks some. The sample carries approximately 77,000 clones, 70% to 90% recorded once. Source material: peripheral blood. Receptors originate from a man in his fifties with active COVID-19.

The chain couples TRBV29-1 to TRBJ2-4, with 9 bases lining up with TRBD1. The J segment lost 7 bases and the V segment lost 7 bases, leaving 2 bases of the junction unmatched. Per germline, CDR1 SQVTM and CDR2 ANQGSEA. CDR3 length: 11 amino acids. The CDR3 loop reads CSAGQGNIQYF. Here the CDR3 DNA reads TGCAGCGCTGGACAGGGGAACATTCAGTACTTC.

The V gene is TRBV5-4, the J gene TRBJ1-6; perhaps TRBD1 as D (5 bases). This CDR3 region has 15 residues. V was clipped by 4 bases and J by 8 bases, with 16 bases between them. Germline CDR1 is SGHNT and CDR2 is YYREEE (reference sequence). The CDR3 coding sequence is TGTGCCAGCAGCCGGGGGGTTCAAGGGGATTCACCCCTCCACTTT. Its translation: CASSRGVQGDSPLHF.

The rearrangement uses TRBV24-1 and TRBJ2-7, with D perhaps matching TRBD2 (6 bases). Per the germline V gene, CDR1 is KGHDR and CDR2 is SFDVKD. This CDR3 contains 12 residues. Trimming took off 4 bases at V and 4 bases at J, with 7 bases between the two ends. The CDR3 loop reads CATSDGTYEQYF. CDR3 sequence (DNA): TGTGCCACCAGTGACGGGACTTACGAGCAGTACTTC.

The chain uses TRBV15 and TRBJ1-2, with no clear D. CDR1 LNHNV and CDR2 YYDKDF come from the germline V gene (reference sequence). Trimming pared 1 base from V and 0 bases from J, leaving 3 bases between. The CDR3 has 13 amino acids. CDR3: CATSRATNYGYTF. In DNA form, the CDR3 reads TGTGCCACCAGCAGAGCTACTAACTATGGCTACACCTTC.

V is TRBV19 and J is TRBJ1-5; TRBD1 aligns across 7 bases. The germline V gene has CDR1 LNHDA and CDR2 SQIVND (reference sequence). Trimming removed 3 bases from V and 1 base from J; junction bases left unmatched: 6. CDR3 length: 16 residues. The CDR3 DNA is TGTGCCAGTAGTATTTGGGACAGTATGAGCAATCAGCCCCAGCATTTT. This codes for CASSIWDSMSNQPQHF. The complete variable domain, with remaining parts taken from reference TRBV19 and TRBJ1-5, reads DGGITQSPKYLFRKEGQNVTLSCEQNLNHDAMYWYRQDPGQGLRLIYYSQIVNDFQKGDIAEGYSVSREKKESFPLTVTSAQKNPTAFYLCASSIWDSMSNQPQHFGDGTRLSIL.

The V gene is TRBV6-5, the J gene TRBJ2-7; TRBD1 agrees at 9 bases. V was clipped by 6 bases and J by 4 bases; unmatched bases: 7. The CDR3 runs 14 residues. Germline V gene sequence: CDR1 MNHEY, CDR2 SVGAGI. The CDR3: CASSLDRGTYEQYF. The DNA for the CDR3 is TGTGCCAGCAGCCTCGACAGGGGGACGTACGAGCAGTACTTC.

The chain is built from TRBV7-8 and TRBJ1-6; TRBD1 might be the D (6 bases). CDR1 is SGHVS, CDR2 FQNEAQ, per germline. Trimming pared 5 bases from V and 6 bases from J, leaving 11 bases between. This CDR3 is built from 14 residues. The CDR3 region has the DNA TGTGCCAGCAGCCGAGGACAGTTTAATTCACCCCTCCACTTT. Translated, it gives CASSRGQFNSPLHF.

This clone is a singleton in its sample. The chain carries TRBV5-1 and TRBJ1-3; D not certain. The germline CDR1 and CDR2 sequences are SGHRS and YFSETQ. The V and J ends lost 0 bases and 0 bases respectively, with 10 bases between them. This CDR3 region has 16 residues. The CDR3: CASSLETSSSGNTIYF. CDR3 bases: TGCGCCAGCAGCTTGGAGACATCAAGCTCTGGAAACACCATATATTTT.

The rearrangement uses TRBV6-4 and TRBJ2-1; tentative D call: TRBD2 (5 bases). This CDR3 comprises 16 residues. CDR1 is MRHNA and CDR2 is SNTAGT in the germline V gene. V lost 6 bases and J 3 bases, leaving 18 bases between the germline ends. As DNA, the CDR3 is TGTGCCAGCAGCAGGACTCGACAAAGCAACTACAATGAGCAGTTCTTC. Amino acids: CASSRTRQSNYNEQFF.

This clone was picked up one time. The genes are TRBV28 and TRBJ1-1; D ambiguous. The CDR3 extends over 13 amino acids. In germline, CDR1 is MDHEN, CDR2 SYDVKM. V was clipped by 3 bases and J by 1 base, with 6 bases between them. CDR3 amino acids: CASSFPGNTEAFF. Written as DNA, the CDR3 is TGTGCCAGCAGTTTCCCAGGGAACACTGAAGCTTTCTTT.

This sequence joins TRBV21-1 and TRBJ1-2. TRBV21-1 is a documented pseudogene. The CDR3 extends over 15 amino acids. The CDR3 is CASSNLRGGTYGYTF. CDR3 bases: TGTGCCAGCAGCAACTTACGGGGAGGGACCTATGGCTACACCTTC.

The V gene is TRBV2, the J gene TRBJ1-5; 8 nucleotides agree with TRBD1. The germline V gene has CDR1 SNHLY and CDR2 FYNNEI. CDR3 length equals 15 residues. V was pared by 6 bases and J by 4 bases, with 8 bases of the junction left unmatched. CDR3 DNA sequence: TGTGCCAGCAGGACCAGGACAGGGCCAAATCAGCCCCAGCATTTT. It codes for CASRTRTGPNQPQHF.

The V gene is TRBV7-2, the J gene TRBJ1-6; D might be TRBD1 (6 bases). Germline lookup yields CDR1 SGHTA and CDR2 FQGNSA. Trimming shortened V by 5 bases and J by 8 bases, and 10 bases separated the two germline ends. The CDR3 is 13 amino acids. The CDR3 DNA sequence: TGTGCCAGCAGCGTTCACAGGGATTCACCCCTCCACTTT. Protein: CASSVHRDSPLHF.

This clone appeared a single time. The chain couples TRBV6-5 to TRBJ2-7, with D possibly matching TRBD1 (6 bases). Germline V gene data show CDR1 as MNHEY and CDR2 as SVGAGI. The CDR3 is 14 amino acids. V was shortened by 6 bases and J by 6 bases, with 18 bases between the two germline ends. CDR3 protein: CASRGWGRGVEQYF. The CDR3 nucleotides read TGTGCCAGCAGGGGGTGGGGGCGTGGCGTCGAGCAGTACTTC.

V gene TRBV6-2 or TRBV6-3 combines with J gene TRBJ1-1; TRBD1 might be the D (5 bases). CDR1 is MNHEY, CDR2 SVGEGT, per germline. This CDR3 comprises 13 residues. The V and J ends lost 0 bases and 7 bases respectively, with 9 bases between them. The CDR3 here is CASSYSGGIEAFF. In DNA, the CDR3 is TGTGCCAGCAGTTACTCGGGGGGGATTGAAGCTTTCTTT.

The chain joins TRBV9 to TRBJ2-3, with D possibly TRBD2 on 5 matching bases. The V and J ends lost 0 bases and 1 base respectively, with 15 bases between them. The germline CDR1 and CDR2 sequences are SGDLS and YYNGEE. The CDR3 has 17 residues. In DNA form, the CDR3 reads TGTGCCAGCAGCGTAGAGGGAACTAGGTCCCGCACAGATACGCAGTATTTT. Translating gives CASSVEGTRSRTDTQYF.

The rearrangement uses TRBV2 and TRBJ2-6, with D unclear. V was cut by 3 bases and J by 0 bases, with 6 bases left in between. The germline V gene encodes CDR1 SNHLY and CDR2 FYNNEI. The CDR3 sequence is 15 residues long. The CDR3 is CASSEAFSGANVLTF. CDR3 DNA sequence: TGTGCCAGCAGTGAGGCATTCTCTGGGGCCAACGTCCTGACTTTC.